The rows below give T cell receptor beta chains drawn from one sample of a study of identifying expanded T cells in peripheral blood. Method: immunoSEQ multiplex PCR; TCRdb's copy keeps in-frame clones and lacks some. In the table there are 90,000 or so clones, roughly 91% of which are singletons. Input material: blood. The origin of the receptors is a person aged 18 to 75 in good health. Both conserved end residues are part of each CDR3. The order of the fields is CDR3 protein, CDR3 DNA, clone size, D gene, J gene, V gene. D genes are given only for firm matches. Size tells how often a clone was seen (once, few, many) or the class of an expanded clone, and some rows leave it out.

CASSPPKTGELFF TGTGCCAGCAGCCCACCAAAGACCGGGGAGCTGTTTTTT - - TRBJ2-2 TRBV7-2
CASNREQGEVFPEAFF TGTGCCAGCAACCGAGAACAGGGGGAGGTTTTCCCTGAAGCTTTCTTT few TRBD1 TRBJ1-1 TRBV5-4
CASSARLATDTQYF TGTGCCAGCAGCGCCAGACTAGCTACCGATACGCAGTATTTT - TRBD2 TRBJ2-3 TRBV7-2
CASSRLAGGFYEQYF TGTGCCAGCAGCCGCCTAGCGGGGGGCTTCTACGAGCAGTACTTC - TRBD2 TRBJ2-7 TRBV11-3
CASSRTIDRPYSNQPQHF TGTGCCAGCAGCAGAACTATAGACAGACCTTATAGCAATCAGCCCCAGCATTTT - - TRBJ1-5 TRBV27
CASSYSNSNQPQHF TGTGCCAGCAGTTACTCCAACAGCAATCAGCCCCAGCATTTT - - TRBJ1-5 TRBV6-6
CASSQEGRVEVGTF TGCGCCAGCAGCCAAGAAGGCAGGGTGGAGGTGGGCACCTTC - - TRBJ1-2 TRBV4-1
CASSLGQAWTEAFF TGTGCCAGCAGCCTCGGACAGGCATGGACTGAAGCTTTCTTT - TRBD1 TRBJ1-1 TRBV7-9
CASRGGTAQGGEQYF TGTGCCAGCAGAGGAGGGACAGCCCAGGGGGGCGAGCAGTACTTC - - TRBJ2-7 TRBV7-2
CASSYEKGPLGYTF TGTGCCAGCAGTTACGAGAAGGGCCCATTGGGCTACACCTTC - - TRBJ1-2 TRBV6-6
CASSYSRTSGGKLFF TGTGCCAGCAGTTACTCCCGGACATCAGGAGGAAAACTGTTTTTT - - TRBJ1-4 TRBV6-6
CASSSIDYEQYF TGTGCCAGCAGCTCAATAGATTACGAGCAGTACTTC - - TRBJ2-7 TRBV25-1
CASSYQETQYF TGTGCCAGCAGCTACCAAGAGACCCAGTACTTC - - TRBJ2-5 TRBV7-6
CASSPLKGPPYEQYF TGTGCCAGCAGCCCTCTAAAGGGTCCCCCCTACGAGCAGTACTTC - - TRBJ2-7 TRBV11-3
CASSTPPPDRAISGNTIYF TGTGCCAGCAGTACCCCCCCTCCAGACAGGGCGATCTCTGGAAACACCATATATTTT - TRBD1 TRBJ1-3 TRBV5-4
CASSVEAGRAGYEQYF TGTGCCAGCAGCGTAGAAGCAGGGAGGGCCGGCTACGAGCAGTACTTC - TRBD2 TRBJ2-7 TRBV9